The clone carrying this TCR beta chain has just one count. Its antigen is currently unknown. The data derive from a study of memory CD4+ T cells and cytomegalovirus serostatus. Overall study context: This sample comes from healthy Belgian adults, eight to ten CMV seropositive, 24 seronegative. Findings and caveats of the study: A US-trained random forest predicted CMV serostatus with median AUC around 0.91. Suggested: most of the CMV-linked TCR signature lies in CD4+ memory cells.

The sort gate was single viable CD3+CD4+CD8-CD45RO+ cells for memory CD4+ T cells. In the original workflow: Out-of-frame sequences were removed, leaving 2,204,828 distinct TCRbeta sequences. Profiling relied on immunoSEQ multiplex PCR, and the TCRdb table lists in-frame clones only, not all of them. That table supplies the V and J calls and clone size; D and trimming were determined from the DNA. This sample has more than 45,000 clones, with roughly 78% found just once. V lost 5 bases and J lost 8, with 12 bases in between. Germline V gene data show CDR1 as SEHNR and CDR2 as FQNEAQ (reference sequence). The CDR3 totals 12 residues.

Sequencing was done on a sample of memory CD4+ T cells from blood. The sequence was collected from an adult in good health and CMV-seronegative. The J gene is TRBJ1-2, the V gene TRBV7-9; possible D gene TRBD1, 6 bases. The CDR3 is CASSPGGGGYTF. The CDR3 DNA reads TGTGCCAGCAGCCCGGGGGGGGGCGGCTACACCTTC.